A single sample is the source of the 20 T cell receptor beta chains below, sequenced in a study of T cell responses to AZD1222 COVID-19 vaccine. Sequenced by immunoSEQ multiplex PCR; TCRdb stores in-frame clones only, minus some. The sample yields 50,000 to 55,000 clones, approximately 84% seen once. Source: peripheral blood, taken on day 0 of AZD1222 vaccination. The receptor set was obtained from an adult in good health.

This chain uses TRBV7-9 with TRBJ2-3, with 12 bases lining up with TRBD2. Germline V gene lookup returns CDR1 SEHNR and CDR2 FQNEAQ (reference sequence). The J segment lost 6 bases and the V segment lost 9 bases, leaving 7 bases of the junction unmatched. The CDR3 contains 14 residues. This CDR3 is CASPPTSGSDTQYF. The CDR3, as DNA: TGTGCCAGTCCCCCGACTAGCGGGAGCGATACGCAGTATTTT.

The chain couples TRBV5-5 to TRBJ1-6; 9 nucleotides match TRBD1. CDR3 length: 16 amino acids. The V segment lost 1 base and the J segment 7 bases; nucleotides outside the gene matches: 6. Germline CDR1 SGHKS, CDR2 YYEKEE (reference sequence). The CDR3 DNA is TGTGCCAGCAGCTTGAGACCGGGACAGGGCAATTCACCCCTCCACTTT. This sequence encodes CASSLRPGQGNSPLHF.

Of note for this clone: The junction does not match germline at one end; this may be a read error. This sequence joins TRBV5-6 and TRBJ1-1, with D possibly TRBD1 on 5 matching bases. The CDR3 length is 13 residues. The germline V gene has CDR1 SGHDT and CDR2 YYEEEE. The CDR3 DNA reads as TGTGCCAGCAGCTTGGCGGCAGGGAAATTTTGGATCTTT. It codes for CASSLAAGKFWIF.

The chain couples TRBV27 to TRBJ1-6; 8 bases fit TRBD1. The CDR3 totals 14 residues. V was pared by 6 bases and J by 7 bases, with 5 bases of the junction left unmatched. Germline values: CDR1 MNHEY, CDR2 SMNVEV (reference sequence). The CDR3 loop reads CASRGTGVNSPLHF. Written as DNA, the CDR3 is TGTGCCAGCAGGGGGACAGGAGTCAATTCACCCCTCCACTTT.

The V gene is TRBV28, the J gene TRBJ1-5, with TRBD1 matching over 9 bases. Germline assignment: CDR1 MDHEN and CDR2 SYDVKM. There are 15 residues in the CDR3. The J segment lost 2 bases and the V segment lost 2 bases, leaving 1 base of the junction unmatched. CDR3 nucleotide sequence: TGTGCCAGCAGTTTAAGACAGGGGGGCAATCAGCCCCAGCATTTT. Its translation is CASSLRQGGNQPQHF. Complete variable domain (other parts from reference TRBV28 and TRBJ1-5): DVKVTQSSRYLVKRTGEKVFLECVQDMDHENMFWYRQDPGLGLRLIYFSYDVKMKEKGDIPEGYSVSREKKERFSLILESASTNQTSMYLCASSLRQGGNQPQHFGDGTRLSIL.

This clone was seen a single time. The J gene is TRBJ1-1, the V gene TRBV5-1; D is perhaps TRBD1 (5 bases). With 4 bases removed from V and 0 bases from J, the gap between germline ends came to 10 bases. CDR3 length: 14 amino acids. CDR1 and CDR2 (germline): SGHRS, YFSETQ. CDR3 protein: CASSGGRLNTEAFF. In DNA, the CDR3 is TGCGCCAGCAGCGGGGGACGGCTGAACACTGAAGCTTTCTTT. The whole variable domain, remainder taken from reference TRBV5-1 and TRBJ1-1, is KAGVTQTPRYLIKTRGQQVTLSCSPISGHRSVSWYQQTPGQGLQFLFEYFSETQRNKGNFPGRFSGRQFSNSRSEMNVSTLELGDSALYLCASSGGRLNTEAFFGQGTRLTVV.

This clone was seen a single time. This chain links TRBV11-2 with TRBJ2-7, with D perhaps TRBD2 (6 bases). CDR3 length: 15 amino acids. From germline, CDR1 is SGHAT and CDR2 FQNNGV. V lost 2 bases, J lost 7 bases, and 18 bases lay in between. The CDR3 is CASSLWPGVGGEQYF. The CDR3 bases are TGTGCCAGCAGCTTATGGCCGGGAGTAGGTGGAGAGCAGTACTTC.

The chain employs TRBV2 and TRBJ1-5, with TRBD1 identical over 8 bases. CDR3 length: 15 residues. V was clipped by 4 bases and J by 6 bases; unmatched bases: 8. Germline V gene sequence: CDR1 SNHLY, CDR2 FYNNEI. The CDR3 coding sequence is TGTGCCAGCAGTGCTGAGACAGGGGAAGGTCAGCCCCAGCATTTT. Protein: CASSAETGEGQPQHF.

V and J are TRBV7-6 and TRBJ2-7, with a possible D match to TRBD2 (5 bases). The CDR3 consists of 15 residues. CDR1 is SGHVS, CDR2 FNYEAQ, per germline. V was pared by 1 base and J by 5 bases, with 15 bases between. DNA of the CDR3: TGTGCCAGCAGCTTAGAGGAGGTATCGACCCACGAGCAGTACTTC. Its translation is CASSLEEVSTHEQYF.

CDR3 sequence reads: CSVSSGLTEAFF. The CDR3 nucleotides read TGCAGCGTGTCGAGCGGGCTCACTGAAGCTTTCTTT. The chain carries TRBV29-1 and TRBJ1-1; D not certain. This CDR3 is 12 amino acids long. The germline V and J ends were trimmed by 6 bases and 4 bases, with 12 bases remaining between them. Germline lookup yields CDR1 SQVTM and CDR2 ANQGSEA.

A few counts support this clone. This chain links TRBV12-5 with TRBJ2-7, with 10 positions matching TRBD1. This CDR3 region has 15 residues. Germline V gene sequence: CDR1 LGHNT, CDR2 FRNRAP. V was clipped by 6 bases and J by 5 bases; unmatched bases: 10. The CDR3 nucleotides read TGTGCTAGTGGCCCAGGGACAGGGGTTAAGAACGAGCAGTACTTC. This encodes CASGPGTGVKNEQYF.

The chain is built from TRBV25-1 and TRBJ2-7; 8 bases are a match to TRBD1. In germline, CDR1 is MGHDK, CDR2 SYGVNS. After removal of 7 bases from V and 5 bases from J, the junction contained 7 bases not matched to a gene. The CDR3 has 13 amino acids. CDR3 nucleotide sequence: TGTGCCAGCACCCAGGGGGCTCTCGACGAGCAGTACTTC. Encoded protein: CASTQGALDEQYF.

A single count supports this clone. The chain carries TRBV15 and TRBJ2-1; 8 bases align to TRBD2. CDR3 length: 15 residues. Trimming removed 1 base from V and 5 bases from J; junction bases left unmatched: 4. CDR1 LNHNV and CDR2 YYDKDF come from the germline V gene (reference sequence). In DNA form, the CDR3 reads TGTGCCACCAGCAGAGGGGATAGCGGGGACAATGAGCAGTTCTTC. Translation gives CATSRGDSGDNEQFF.

V and J are TRBV4-3 and TRBJ1-1, with unresolved D. The CDR3 sequence is 13 residues long. Germline values: CDR1 LGHNA, CDR2 YSLEER. V lost 4 bases and J lost 5, with 11 bases in between. CDR3 region: CASSLLGGTEAFF. In nucleotides, the CDR3 is TGCGCCAGCAGCCTCTTAGGCGGGACTGAAGCTTTCTTT.

Points on this clone: Additional DNA sequences in this sample encode the identical CDR3. CDR3 region: CASSLDRSYEQYF. CDR3 DNA: TGTGCCAGCAGCCTGGACAGATCTTACGAGCAGTACTTC. The V call is TRBV11-2, the J call TRBJ2-7, with a weak D call TRBD1 (6 bases). Trimming shortened V by 5 bases and J by 4 bases, and 12 bases separated the two germline ends. The germline CDR1 and CDR2 sequences are SGHAT and FQNNGV. This CDR3 has 13 amino acids.

The chain joins TRBV25-1 to TRBJ1-2; no clear D gene. V lost 4 bases, J lost 0 bases, and 12 bases lay in between. The CDR3 runs 15 residues. The germline V gene has CDR1 MGHDK and CDR2 SYGVNS. Here the CDR3 reads CASSVGAVANYGYTF. CDR3 in DNA: TGTGCCAGCAGTGTCGGCGCGGTAGCTAACTATGGCTACACCTTC.

This clone came up once. The chain links TRBV4-2 to TRBJ1-2; a possible D gene is TRBD1 (5 bases). Germline V CDR1 and CDR2: LGHNA, YNFKEQ. Trimming removed 4 bases at V and 1 base at J, with 13 bases between. The CDR3 totals 15 residues. The CDR3 loop is CASSPAGGVNYGYTF. Written as DNA, the CDR3 is TGTGCCAGCAGCCCCGCTGGGGGGGTTAACTATGGCTACACCTTC.

The chain employs TRBV2 and TRBJ2-7; D gene unclear. The germline gives CDR1 SNHLY, CDR2 FYNNEI. V was pared by 3 bases and J by 3 bases, with 12 bases between. The CDR3 is 14 amino acids. In nucleotides, the CDR3 is TGTGCCAGCAGTGATCGGTCTGGGGTCTACGAGCAGTACTTC. This encodes CASSDRSGVYEQYF. The variable domain in full, with the rest retrieved from reference TRBV2 and TRBJ2-7, is EPEVTQTPSHQVTQMGQEVILRCVPISNHLYFYWYRQILGQKVEFLVSFYNNEISEKSEIFDDQFSVERPDGSNFTLKIRSTKLEDSAMYFCASSDRSGVYEQYFGPGTRLTVT.

This clone appeared once. The chain uses TRBV11-2 and TRBJ2-6; D not certain. Trimming left V 4 bases short and J 0 bases short, with 4 bases between. The CDR3 consists of 14 residues. CDR1 and CDR2 (germline): SGHAT, FQNNGV. The CDR3 DNA sequence: TGTGCCAGCAGCTCGATCTCTGGGGCCAACGTCCTGACTTTC. Residues: CASSSISGANVLTF.

The rearrangement uses TRBV28 and TRBJ1-1; D is perhaps TRBD1 (5 bases). Germline CDR1 and CDR2: MDHEN and SYDVKM. Between the trimmed V and J ends, which lost 4 bases and 4 bases, there was a span of 13 bases. This CDR3 is built from 14 residues. The CDR3 protein is CASSSNSGGTEAFF. The CDR3 DNA reads TGTGCCAGCAGTTCCAATTCGGGGGGCACTGAAGCTTTCTTT.